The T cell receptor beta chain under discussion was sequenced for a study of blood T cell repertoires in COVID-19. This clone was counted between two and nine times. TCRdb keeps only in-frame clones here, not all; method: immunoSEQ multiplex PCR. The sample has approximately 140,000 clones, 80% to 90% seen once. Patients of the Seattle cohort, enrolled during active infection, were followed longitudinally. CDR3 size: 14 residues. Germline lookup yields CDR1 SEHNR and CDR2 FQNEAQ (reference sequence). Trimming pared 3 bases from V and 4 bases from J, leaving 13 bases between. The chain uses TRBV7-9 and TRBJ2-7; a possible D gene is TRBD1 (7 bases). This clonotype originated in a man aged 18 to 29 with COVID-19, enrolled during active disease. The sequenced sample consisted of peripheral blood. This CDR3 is CASSFGGTDYEQYF. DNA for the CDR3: TGTGCCAGCAGCTTTGGCGGGACAGATTACGAGCAGTACTTC.